These 24 T cell receptor beta chains were all obtained from the same sample, sequenced in a study of cytomegalovirus exposure and HLA in healthy donors. Primers for the PCR totalled 60 Vbeta and 13 Jbeta. TCRdb keeps only in-frame clones here, not all; method: immunoSEQ multiplex PCR. The sample records about 160,000 clones, about four fifths being singletons. Material for sequencing was PBMCs. The receptor set was obtained from a male donor in good health and CMV-seropositive.

V and J are TRBV10-3 and TRBJ2-5; 12 bases map to TRBD2. The CDR3 extends over 17 amino acids. Looked up from germline, CDR1 is ENHRY and CDR2 is SYGVKD. Trimming took 0 bases from V and 4 from J; bases not matched to a gene: 6. CDR3 in amino acids: CAISESDLAGGSETQYF. CDR3 sequence (DNA): TGTGCCATCAGTGAGTCGGACCTAGCGGGAGGGTCAGAGACCCAGTACTTC.

The V gene is TRBV7-9, the J gene TRBJ1-2; the D gene is possibly TRBD1 (6 bases). CDR1 and CDR2 from the germline V gene are SEHNR and FQNEAQ (reference sequence). The CDR3 runs 12 residues. V was pared by 5 bases and J by 6 bases, with 10 bases between. The CDR3 DNA is TGTGCCAGCAGCCTTTCAGGGGATGGCTACACCTTC. Translating it yields CASSLSGDGYTF.

This chain joins TRBV30 and TRBJ1-1; D unclear. The CDR3 loop spans 11 amino acids. CDR1 is GTSNPN, CDR2 SVGIG, per germline (reference sequence). The germline V and J ends were trimmed by 2 bases and 3 bases, with 4 bases remaining between them. The CDR3: CAWSSYTEAFF. Here the CDR3 DNA reads TGTGCCTGGAGTTCTTACACTGAAGCTTTCTTT.

J is TRBJ1-1 and V is TRBV29-1; 8 bases agree with TRBD1. Germline CDR1 and CDR2: SQVTM and ANQGSEA. CDR3 length: 14 amino acids. V shed 6 bases and J 5 bases; nucleotides not matched to a gene: 11. CDR3 nucleotide sequence: TGCAGCGTAGGTTTCAGGGGGCGCGGGACTGAAGCTTTCTTT. This translates into CSVGFRGRGTEAFF.

The chain recombines TRBV7-9 with TRBJ1-5; possible D gene TRBD1, 6 bases. The ends were cut back, 6 bases at V and 5 bases at J, with 14 bases in the middle. The germline V gene has CDR1 SEHNR and CDR2 FQNEAQ (reference sequence). This CDR3 has 14 residues. CDR3 DNA: TGTGCCAGCAGATTACAGGGATCGGATCAGCCCCAGCATTTT. Residues: CASRLQGSDQPQHF.

This clone came up a few times. Other DNA sequences of this sample code for an identical CDR3. The chain joins TRBV30 to TRBJ2-5; no definite D call. The CDR3 contains 11 residues. Germline V CDR1 and CDR2: GTSNPN, SVGIG (reference sequence). V was shortened by 4 bases and J by 0 bases, with 3 bases between the two germline ends. The CDR3 DNA reads TGTGCCTGGAATAACCAAGAGACCCAGTACTTC. Translating gives CAWNNQETQYF. Complete variable domain (other parts from reference TRBV30 and TRBJ2-5): SQTIHQWPATLVQPVGSPLSLECTVEGTSNPNLYWYRQAAGRGLQLLFYSVGIGQISSEVPQNLSASRPQDRQFILSSKKLLLSDSGFYLCAWNNQETQYFGPGTRLLVL.

The chain couples TRBV6-6 to TRBJ2-1; TRBD1 aligns across 7 bases. Germline CDR1 and CDR2: MNHNY and SVGAGI (reference sequence). After removal of 5 bases from V and 2 bases from J, the junction contained 6 bases not matched to a gene. The CDR3 loop spans 15 amino acids. CDR3 in amino acids: CASSQQGIPYNEQFF. The CDR3 DNA reads as TGTGCCAGCAGTCAACAGGGGATTCCCTACAATGAGCAGTTCTTC.

J is TRBJ1-1 and V is TRBV5-1, with 9 bases matching TRBD1. V lost 0 bases and J lost 6; bases outside the gene matches: 3. The CDR3 sequence is 14 residues long. The germline gives CDR1 SGHRS, CDR2 YFSETQ. The CDR3 region is CASSLGTGAPEAFF. Here the CDR3 DNA reads TGCGCCAGCAGCTTGGGGACAGGGGCCCCTGAAGCTTTCTTT. Drawing the rest from reference TRBV5-1 and TRBJ1-1, the complete variable domain is KAGVTQTPRYLIKTRGQQVTLSCSPISGHRSVSWYQQTPGQGLQFLFEYFSETQRNKGNFPGRFSGRQFSNSRSEMNVSTLELGDSALYLCASSLGTGAPEAFFGQGTRLTVV.

This clone has just a few counts. This chain joins TRBV29-1 and TRBJ2-5; possibly TRBD2 for D (5 bases). V was pared by 3 bases and J by 4 bases, with 12 bases between. Germline lookup yields CDR1 SQVTM and CDR2 ANQGSEA. The CDR3 covers 13 residues. This chain's CDR3 is CSVERRGPETQYF. In DNA, the CDR3 is TGCAGCGTTGAGAGGCGCGGGCCAGAGACCCAGTACTTC.

This chain joins TRBV4-1 and TRBJ1-2; possibly TRBD1 for D (6 bases). V lost 3 bases and J lost 3, with 14 bases in between. Germline V lookup: CDR1 MGHRA, CDR2 YSYEKL. The CDR3 consists of 15 residues. The CDR3 coding sequence is TGCGCCAGCAGCCACCCGGCGGGGGGCGACTATGGCTACACCTTC. Protein product: CASSHPAGGDYGYTF.

This sequence joins TRBV27 and TRBJ1-5; a possible D gene is TRBD1 (6 bases). This CDR3 region has 15 residues. Germline V CDR1 and CDR2: MNHEY, SMNVEV (reference sequence). The ends were cut back, 5 bases at V and 3 bases at J, with 14 bases in the middle. The CDR3 DNA reads as TGTGCCAGCAGTCCGCCGGACAGCTACAATCAGCCCCAGCATTTT. Protein: CASSPPDSYNQPQHF.

This clone came up a few times. This chain joins TRBV25-1 and TRBJ1-1; the D is unclear. The CDR3 has 13 residues. Per the germline V gene, CDR1 is MGHDK and CDR2 is SYGVNS. Trimming shortened V by 6 bases and J by 7 bases, and 15 bases separated the two germline ends. The CDR3 here is CASSPIGEGEAFF. CDR3 nucleotides: TGTGCCAGCAGCCCTATCGGGGAGGGTGAAGCTTTCTTT.

The rearrangement links TRBV2 to TRBJ1-1; D is unclear. V lost 4 bases, J lost 4 bases, and 19 bases lay in between. The V gene's germline CDR1 is SNHLY and CDR2 FYNNEI. The CDR3 is 16 residues long. Written as DNA, the CDR3 is TGTGCCAGCAGTGTTCGGCAGGTGGATATGGGCACTGAAGCTTTCTTT. Its translation is CASSVRQVDMGTEAFF.

The rearrangement uses TRBV14 and TRBJ1-2; D possibly corresponds to TRBD1 (5 bases). V dropped 0 bases and J dropped 6 bases, with 11 bases sitting between them. The CDR3 contains 14 residues. Germline V gene lookup returns CDR1 SGHDN and CDR2 FVKESK. CDR3 nucleotide sequence: TGTGCCAGCAGCCAAGATTTAGGGGCGCATGGCTACACCTTC. Its protein product is CASSQDLGAHGYTF.

This sequence joins TRBV6-1 and TRBJ2-1; 7 bases agree with TRBD2. V lost 9 bases and J lost 5; bases outside the gene matches: 10. The CDR3 contains 14 residues. Germline V lookup: CDR1 MNHNS, CDR2 SASEGT. CDR3 residues: CASKASGNNNEQFF. The DNA of the CDR3 is TGTGCCAGTAAGGCTAGCGGAAACAACAATGAGCAGTTCTTC.

CDR3 bases: TGTGCCAGCAGTGAGGCGGACAGGGGAGCCAAAAACATTCAGTACTTC. Residues: CASSEADRGAKNIQYF. This chain links TRBV6-1 with TRBJ2-4; 9 nucleotides match TRBD1. CDR3 length: 16 residues. V was clipped by 3 bases and J by 0 bases; unmatched bases: 3. Germline CDR1 MNHNS, CDR2 SASEGT.

V and J are TRBV30 and TRBJ2-7; 7 positions agree with TRBD2. Germline loops: CDR1 GTSNPN, CDR2 SVGIG (reference sequence). The CDR3 sequence is 12 residues long. The V segment lost 8 bases and the J segment 0 bases; nucleotides outside the gene matches: 4. This CDR3 reads CALSGISYEQYF. The CDR3 DNA is TGTGCCCTAAGCGGGATCTCCTACGAGCAGTACTTC.

The chain recombines TRBV5-6 with TRBJ2-7; D is possibly TRBD1 (5 bases). The germline V gene has CDR1 SGHDT and CDR2 YYEEEE. Trimming left V 0 bases short and J 2 bases short, with 15 bases between. The CDR3 runs 16 residues. CDR3 amino acids: CASSLGTAAGTYEQYF. The CDR3 DNA follows: TGTGCCAGCAGCTTGGGTACGGCGGCAGGGACCTACGAGCAGTACTTC.

The chain recombines TRBV19 with TRBJ1-1, with D perhaps TRBD1 (5 bases). Trimming took 6 bases from V and 5 from J, leaving 13 bases between them. This CDR3 contains 13 residues. The V gene's germline CDR1 is LNHDA and CDR2 SQIVND (reference sequence). The CDR3: CASRAGRGTEAFF. CDR3 sequence (DNA): TGTGCCAGTAGGGCAGGGCGGGGGACTGAAGCTTTCTTT. The variable domain in full, completed from reference TRBV19 and TRBJ1-1, reads DGGITQSPKYLFRKEGQNVTLSCEQNLNHDAMYWYRQDPGQGLRLIYYSQIVNDFQKGDIAEGYSVSREKKESFPLTVTSAQKNPTAFYLCASRAGRGTEAFFGQGTRLTVV.

The CDR3 bases are TGTGCCAGCACCCAGGGGATGGAGCAGTTCTTC. Amino acids: CASTQGMEQFF. The V call is TRBV27, the J call TRBJ2-1, with D maybe TRBD1 (6 bases). The CDR3 contains 11 residues. CDR1 is MNHEY, CDR2 SMNVEV, per germline (reference sequence). Trimming removed 7 bases at V and 10 bases at J, with 11 bases between.

This chain connects TRBV14 to TRBJ2-5; 9 positions match TRBD1. V lost 4 bases, J lost 4 bases, and 10 bases stayed unmatched. Germline values: CDR1 SGHDN, CDR2 FVKESK. The length of the CDR3 is 16 residues. The CDR3 DNA reads TGTGCCAGCAGCCCGATGCAGGACAGGGGAGGAGAGACCCAGTACTTC. Protein sequence: CASSPMQDRGGETQYF.

J is TRBJ1-1 and V is TRBV9; TRBD1 is a possible D gene (5 bases). This CDR3 spans 16 amino acids. The germline gives CDR1 SGDLS, CDR2 YYNGEE. Trimming left V 3 bases short and J 2 bases short, with 17 bases between. The CDR3 nucleotides are TGTGCCAGCAGCGCATTTCAGGGACTTACAAACACTGAAGCTTTCTTT. It is translated as CASSAFQGLTNTEAFF.

This chain links TRBV27 with TRBJ2-5; 12 nucleotides line up with TRBD2. The J call may be wrong; the DNA end is better matched by TRBJ2-7. The CDR3 runs to 15 residues. Germline CDR1 MNHEY, CDR2 SMNVEV (reference sequence). CDR3 in DNA: TGTGCCAGCAGTTTATCGGGACTAGCGGGTTACGAGCAGTACTTC. Translation: CASSLSGLAGYEQYF.

The V call is TRBV10-1, the J call TRBJ2-7; perhaps TRBD2 as D (5 bases). V was trimmed by 3 bases and J by 1 base, leaving 10 bases between them. This CDR3 is 14 amino acids long. Germline CDR1 and CDR2: WNHNN and SYGVQD (reference sequence). As DNA, the CDR3 is TGCGCCAGCAGTGAATTTCGGGAATCCTACGAGCAGTACTTC. Protein product: CASSEFRESYEQYF.